This note documents a single T cell receptor (beta chain) sequence. Its antigen target is currently unknown. It has no much larger one-base neighbor in the sample; base qualities were not kept. Library preparation employed the immunoSEQ multiplex PCR assay. Entries here come from immuneACCESS through TCRdb and include only in-frame sequences with V and J called. Some clones fail to appear in such tables; in the studies checked, an unresolved V gene covers under half of the shortfall, and the cause of the remainder is unknown. Within this sample are about 150,000 clones, with approximately 94% of them counted one time only. Of the sample, about 5.2% falls within the top ten clones. The data derive from a study of control samples from healthy donors and cancer patients (dated by TCRdb to the early 2020s). From the cysteine through the phenylalanine, the CDR3 covers 19 amino acids. The read is trimmed to its CDR3 DNA, 57 bases read in frame from base 1. CDR1 and CDR2, per the germline V gene, are KGHDR and SFDVKD. The germline V and J ends show losses of 5 bases and 3 bases respectively, and no gene match explains 11 bases of the junction.

This sequence originates from a middle-aged man in good health. The sample consisted of blood. The chain is made from TRBV24-1 and TRBJ2-1, and TRBD2 aligns with 14 junction nucleotides. For the CDR3, the sequence is CATSVGTSGGPLYYNEQFF. The base sequence is TGTGCCACCAGTGTTGGGACTAGCGGGGGCCCCCTCTACTACAATGAGCAGTTCTTC.